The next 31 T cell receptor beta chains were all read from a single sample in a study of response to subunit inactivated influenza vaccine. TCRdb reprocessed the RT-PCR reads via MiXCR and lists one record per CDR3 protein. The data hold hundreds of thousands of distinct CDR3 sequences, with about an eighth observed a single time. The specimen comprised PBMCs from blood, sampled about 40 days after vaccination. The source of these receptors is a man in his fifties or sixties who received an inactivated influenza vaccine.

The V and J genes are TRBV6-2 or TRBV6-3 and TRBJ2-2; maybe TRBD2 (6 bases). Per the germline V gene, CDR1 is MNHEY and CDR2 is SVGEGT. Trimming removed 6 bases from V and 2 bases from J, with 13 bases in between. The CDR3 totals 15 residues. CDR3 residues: CASSPLGGNTGELFF. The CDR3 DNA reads TGTGCCAGCAGCCCACTGGGGGGAAACACCGGGGAGCTGTTTTTT.

The CDR3 is CASSYGYLTGAYQETQYF. CDR3 bases: TGTGCCAGCAGTTACGGGTACCTGACAGGGGCGTACCAAGAGACCCAGTACTTC. The V call is TRBV6-5, the J call TRBJ2-5; 8 bases match TRBD1. After removal of 2 bases from V and 0 bases from J, the junction contained 11 bases not matched to a gene. The CDR3 sequence is 18 residues long. Germline V gene sequence: CDR1 MNHEY, CDR2 SVGAGI.

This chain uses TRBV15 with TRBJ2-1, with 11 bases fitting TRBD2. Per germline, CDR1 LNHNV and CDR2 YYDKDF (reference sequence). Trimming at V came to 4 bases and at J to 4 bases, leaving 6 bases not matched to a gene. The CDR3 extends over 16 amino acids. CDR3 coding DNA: TGTGCCACCAGCACACCGGGACTAGCGGCATACAATGAGCAGTTCTTC. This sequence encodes CATSTPGLAAYNEQFF.

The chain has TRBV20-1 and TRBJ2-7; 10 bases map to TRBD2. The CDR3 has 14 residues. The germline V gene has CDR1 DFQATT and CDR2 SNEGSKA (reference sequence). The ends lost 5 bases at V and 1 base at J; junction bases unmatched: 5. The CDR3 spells CSAVGLALSYEQYF. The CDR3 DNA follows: TGCAGTGCTGTGGGACTAGCGCTTTCCTACGAGCAGTACTTC.

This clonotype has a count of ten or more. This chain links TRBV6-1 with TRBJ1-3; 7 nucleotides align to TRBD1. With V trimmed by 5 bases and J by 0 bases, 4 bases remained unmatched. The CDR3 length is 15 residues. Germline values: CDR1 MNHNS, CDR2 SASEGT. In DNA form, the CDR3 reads TGTGCCAGCAGTCCGAGACAGGGCTCTGGAAACACCATATATTTT. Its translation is CASSPRQGSGNTIYF.

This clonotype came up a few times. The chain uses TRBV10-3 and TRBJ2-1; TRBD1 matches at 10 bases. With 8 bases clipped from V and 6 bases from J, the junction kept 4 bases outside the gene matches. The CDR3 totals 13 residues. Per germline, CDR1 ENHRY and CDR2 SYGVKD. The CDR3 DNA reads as TGTGCCATCTCCGGACAGGGGGGCAATGAGCAGTTCTTC. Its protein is CAISGQGGNEQFF.

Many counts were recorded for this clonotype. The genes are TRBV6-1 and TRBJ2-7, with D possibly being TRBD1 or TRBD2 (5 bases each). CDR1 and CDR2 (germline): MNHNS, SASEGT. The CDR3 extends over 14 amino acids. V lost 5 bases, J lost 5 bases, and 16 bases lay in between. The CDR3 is CASSTLGTSNEQYF. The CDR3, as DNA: TGTGCCAGCAGTACCCTCGGGACGAGCAACGAGCAGTACTTC.

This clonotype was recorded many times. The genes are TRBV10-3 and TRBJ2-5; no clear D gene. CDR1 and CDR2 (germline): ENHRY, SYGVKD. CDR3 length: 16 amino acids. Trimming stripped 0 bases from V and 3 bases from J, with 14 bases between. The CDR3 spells CAISESKRAPEETQYF. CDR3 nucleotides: TGTGCCATCAGTGAGTCTAAAAGGGCTCCGGAAGAGACCCAGTACTTC.

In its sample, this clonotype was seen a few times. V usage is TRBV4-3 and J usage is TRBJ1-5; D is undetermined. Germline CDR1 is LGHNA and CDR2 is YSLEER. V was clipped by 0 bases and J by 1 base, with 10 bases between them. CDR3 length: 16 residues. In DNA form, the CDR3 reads TGCGCCAGCAGCCAAGATGCATTTAGGAGCAATCAGCCCCAGCATTTT. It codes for CASSQDAFRSNQPQHF.

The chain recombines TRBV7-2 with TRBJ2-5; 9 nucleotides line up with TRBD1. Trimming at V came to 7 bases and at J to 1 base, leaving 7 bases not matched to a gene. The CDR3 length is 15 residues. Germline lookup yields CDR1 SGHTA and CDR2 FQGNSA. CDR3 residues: CASMNRQGGQETQYF. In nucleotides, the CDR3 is TGTGCCAGCATGAACAGACAGGGGGGCCAAGAGACCCAGTACTTC.

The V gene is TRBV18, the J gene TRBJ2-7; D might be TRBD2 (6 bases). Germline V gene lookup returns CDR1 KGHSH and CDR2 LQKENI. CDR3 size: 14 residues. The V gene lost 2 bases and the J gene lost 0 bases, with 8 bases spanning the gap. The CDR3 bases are TGTGCCAGCTCACCAAGGGAGGTCTCCTACGAGCAGTACTTC. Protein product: CASSPREVSYEQYF.

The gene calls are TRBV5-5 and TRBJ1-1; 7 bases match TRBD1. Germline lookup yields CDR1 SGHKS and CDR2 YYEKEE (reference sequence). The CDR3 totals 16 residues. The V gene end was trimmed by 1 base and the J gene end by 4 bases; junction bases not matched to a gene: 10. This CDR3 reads CASSLRAGGTGTEAFF. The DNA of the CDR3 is TGTGCCAGCAGCTTGAGGGCAGGGGGGACGGGCACTGAAGCTTTCTTT.

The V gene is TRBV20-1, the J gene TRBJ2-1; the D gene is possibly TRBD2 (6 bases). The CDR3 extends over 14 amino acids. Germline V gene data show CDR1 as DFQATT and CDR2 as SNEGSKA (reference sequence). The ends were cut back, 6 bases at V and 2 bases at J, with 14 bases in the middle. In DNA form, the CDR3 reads TGCAGTGCCGCACCCCCGGGGGCCTACAATGAGCAGTTCTTC. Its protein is CSAAPPGAYNEQFF.

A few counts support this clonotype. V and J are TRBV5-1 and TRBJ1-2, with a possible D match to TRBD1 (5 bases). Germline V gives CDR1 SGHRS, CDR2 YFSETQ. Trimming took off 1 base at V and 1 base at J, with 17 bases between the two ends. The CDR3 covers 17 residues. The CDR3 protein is CASSLMPQGTDNYGYTF. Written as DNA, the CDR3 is TGCGCCAGCAGCTTGATGCCGCAGGGAACAGATAACTATGGCTACACCTTC.

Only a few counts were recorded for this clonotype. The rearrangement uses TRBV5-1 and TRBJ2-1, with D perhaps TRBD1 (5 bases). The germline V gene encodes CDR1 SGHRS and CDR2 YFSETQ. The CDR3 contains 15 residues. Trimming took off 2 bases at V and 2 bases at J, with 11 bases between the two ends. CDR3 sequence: CASSLKTETYNEQFF. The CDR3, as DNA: TGCGCCAGCAGCTTAAAGACAGAGACCTACAATGAGCAGTTCTTC.

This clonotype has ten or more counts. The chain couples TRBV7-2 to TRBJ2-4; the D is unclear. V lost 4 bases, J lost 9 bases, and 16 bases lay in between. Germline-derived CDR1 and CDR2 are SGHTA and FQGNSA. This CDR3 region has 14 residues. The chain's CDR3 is CASSSRFSRPIQYF. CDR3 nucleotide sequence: TGTGCCAGCAGCTCCCGTTTTTCACGGCCCATTCAGTACTTC.

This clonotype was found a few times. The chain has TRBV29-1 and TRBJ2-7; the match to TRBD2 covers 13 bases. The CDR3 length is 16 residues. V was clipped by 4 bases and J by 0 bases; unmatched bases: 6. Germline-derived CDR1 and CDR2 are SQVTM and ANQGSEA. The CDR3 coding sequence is TGCAGCGTTGGGGACACTAGCGGGAGGGCCTCCTACGAGCAGTACTTC. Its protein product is CSVGDTSGRASYEQYF.

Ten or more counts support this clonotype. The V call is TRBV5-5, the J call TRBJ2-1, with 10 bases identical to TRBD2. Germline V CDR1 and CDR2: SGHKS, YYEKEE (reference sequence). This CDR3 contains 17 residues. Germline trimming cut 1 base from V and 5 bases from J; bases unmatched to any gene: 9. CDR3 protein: CASSLSWASGGNNEQFF. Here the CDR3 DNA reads TGTGCCAGCAGCTTGTCTTGGGCTAGCGGGGGCAACAATGAGCAGTTCTTC.

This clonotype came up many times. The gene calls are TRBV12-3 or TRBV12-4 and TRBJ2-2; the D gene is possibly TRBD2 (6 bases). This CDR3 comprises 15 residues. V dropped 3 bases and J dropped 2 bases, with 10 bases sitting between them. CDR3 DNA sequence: TGTGCCAGCAGTTTTGGGCGGGGCAACACCGGGGAGCTGTTTTTT. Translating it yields CASSFGRGNTGELFF.

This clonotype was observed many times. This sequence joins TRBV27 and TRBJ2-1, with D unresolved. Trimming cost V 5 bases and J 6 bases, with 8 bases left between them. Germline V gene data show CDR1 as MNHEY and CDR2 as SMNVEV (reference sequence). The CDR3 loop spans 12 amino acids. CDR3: CASSVLGNEQFF. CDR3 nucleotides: TGTGCCAGCAGTGTACTGGGCAATGAGCAGTTCTTC.

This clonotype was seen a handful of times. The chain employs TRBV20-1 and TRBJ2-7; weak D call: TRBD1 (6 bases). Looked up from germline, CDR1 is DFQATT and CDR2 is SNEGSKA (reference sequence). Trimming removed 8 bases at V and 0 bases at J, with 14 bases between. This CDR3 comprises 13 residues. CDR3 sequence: CSSESTGSYEQYF. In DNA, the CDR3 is TGCAGTTCCGAGTCGACAGGCTCCTACGAGCAGTACTTC.

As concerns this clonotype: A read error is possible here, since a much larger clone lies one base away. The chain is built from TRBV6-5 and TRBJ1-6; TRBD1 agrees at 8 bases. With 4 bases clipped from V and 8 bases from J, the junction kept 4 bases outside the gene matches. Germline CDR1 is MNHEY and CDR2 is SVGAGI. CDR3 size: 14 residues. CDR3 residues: CASSLQGEDSPLHF. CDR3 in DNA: TGTGCCAGCAGTTTACAGGGGGAGGATTCACCCCTCCACTTT.

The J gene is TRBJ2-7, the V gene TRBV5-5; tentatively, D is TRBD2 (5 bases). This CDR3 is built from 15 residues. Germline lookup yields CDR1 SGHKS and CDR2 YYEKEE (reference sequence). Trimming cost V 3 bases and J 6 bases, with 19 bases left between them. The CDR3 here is CASSSLTEAVGEQYF. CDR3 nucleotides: TGTGCCAGCAGCTCCCTGACGGAGGCCGTGGGCGAGCAGTACTTC. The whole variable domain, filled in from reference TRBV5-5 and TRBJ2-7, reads DAGVTQSPTHLIKTRGQQVTLRCSPISGHKSVSWYQQVLGQGPQFIFQYYEKEERGRGNFPDRFSARQFPNYSSELNVNALLLGDSALYLCASSSLTEAVGEQYFGPGTRLTVT.

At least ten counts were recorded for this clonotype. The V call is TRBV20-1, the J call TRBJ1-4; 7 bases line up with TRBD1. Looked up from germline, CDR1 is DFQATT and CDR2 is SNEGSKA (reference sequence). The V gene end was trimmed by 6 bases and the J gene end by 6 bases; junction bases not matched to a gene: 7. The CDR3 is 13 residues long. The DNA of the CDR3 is TGCAGTGCGACCGACAGGGACGATGAAAAACTGTTTTTT. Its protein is CSATDRDDEKLFF.

CDR3 sequence: CSARVRGKTQYF. The CDR3 bases are TGCAGTGCTAGAGTAAGGGGGAAGACCCAGTACTTC. The genes are TRBV20-1 and TRBJ2-5; a possible D gene is TRBD1 (6 bases). Trimming left V 1 base short and J 6 bases short, with 9 bases between. Germline CDR1 is DFQATT and CDR2 is SNEGSKA (reference sequence). This CDR3 comprises 12 residues.

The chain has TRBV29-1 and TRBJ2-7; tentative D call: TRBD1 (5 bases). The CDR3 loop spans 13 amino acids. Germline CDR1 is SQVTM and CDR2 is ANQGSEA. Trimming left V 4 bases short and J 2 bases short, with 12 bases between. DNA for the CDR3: TGCAGCGTTGCCAGGGCCCTTACCTACGAGCAGTACTTC. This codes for CSVARALTYEQYF.

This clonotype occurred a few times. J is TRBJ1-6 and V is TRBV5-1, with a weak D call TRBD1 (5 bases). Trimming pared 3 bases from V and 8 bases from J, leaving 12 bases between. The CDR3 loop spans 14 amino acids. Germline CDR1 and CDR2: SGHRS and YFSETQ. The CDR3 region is CASSSDSEYSPLHF. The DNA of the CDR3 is TGCGCCAGCAGCTCAGACAGCGAATATTCACCCCTCCACTTT.

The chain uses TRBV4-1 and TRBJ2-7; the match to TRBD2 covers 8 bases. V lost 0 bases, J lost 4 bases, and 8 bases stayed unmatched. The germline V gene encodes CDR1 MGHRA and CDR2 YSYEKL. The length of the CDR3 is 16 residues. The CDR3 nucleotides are TGCGCCAGCAGCCAAGATGAGGCTAGCGGGCATTACGAGCAGTACTTC. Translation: CASSQDEASGHYEQYF.

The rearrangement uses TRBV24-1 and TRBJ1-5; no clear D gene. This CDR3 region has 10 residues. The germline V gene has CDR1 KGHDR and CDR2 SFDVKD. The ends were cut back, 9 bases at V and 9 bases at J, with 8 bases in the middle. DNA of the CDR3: TGTGCCACCCGGGTAGCGCCCCAGCATTTT. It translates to CATRVAPQHF.

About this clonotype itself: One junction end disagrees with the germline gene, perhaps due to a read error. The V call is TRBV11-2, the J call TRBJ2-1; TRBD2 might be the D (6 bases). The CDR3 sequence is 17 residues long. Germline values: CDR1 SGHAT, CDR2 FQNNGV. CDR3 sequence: CASILDRVGSSYNEQFF. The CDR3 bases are TGTGCCAGCATCTTAGATCGGGTCGGGAGCTCCTACAATGAGCAGTTCTTC.

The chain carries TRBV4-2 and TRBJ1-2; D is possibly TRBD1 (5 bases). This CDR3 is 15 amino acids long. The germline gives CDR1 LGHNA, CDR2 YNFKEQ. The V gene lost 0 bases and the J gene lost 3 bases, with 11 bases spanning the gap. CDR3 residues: CASSQDLAGHYGYTF. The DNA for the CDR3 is TGTGCCAGCAGCCAAGATCTGGCGGGGCACTATGGCTACACCTTC.